A selection of T cell receptor beta chains follows, all from one sample in a study of T cells in Graves' hyperthyroidism and ophthalmopathy. TCRdb re-analysed the multiplex PCR reads in MiXCR, keeping a single row per CDR3 protein. The data hold about 570,000 distinct CDR3 sequences, with about 45% observed a single time. Sequenced material: peripheral blood or thyroid tissue (not recorded which). The receptors here all came from an adult woman with Graves' disease, either hyperthyroidism or ophthalmopathy (not recorded which). CDR3s include the opening cysteine and the closing phenylalanine or tryptophan. A D gene is named only where the DNA matches it firmly. Clone size is stated in some rows and not others, as once, few, many or a class when expanded.

J gene,V gene,clone size,D gene,CDR3 DNA,CDR3 protein
TRBJ1-2,TRBV7-8,-,TRBD1,TGTGCCAGCAGCTTAACTTATTCGGACAGGGTGCTCTTC,CASSLTYSDRVLF
TRBJ2-7,TRBV12-3/TRBV12-4,many,-,TGTGCCAGCAGTCCGGACCAGAGTGTCCACGAGCAGTACTTC,CASSPDQSVHEQYF
TRBJ2-7,TRBV9,once,-,TGTGCCAGCAGCGTATTTACGGGGGTAGGCACCTACGAGCAGTACTTC,CASSVFTGVGTYEQYF
TRBJ2-7,TRBV15,many,-,TGTGCCACCAGCAGAGATCCTGAGGGGTTACCTCCCTACGAGCAGTACTTC,CATSRDPEGLPPYEQYF
TRBJ2-7,TRBV28,few,TRBD1,TGTGCCAGCACCGGACAGGTCCCCTACGAGCAGTACTTC,CASTGQVPYEQYF
TRBJ2-2,TRBV29-1,many,-,TGCAGCTCTCACGTAGGTGGCGGGGAGCTGTTTTTT,CSSHVGGGELFF
TRBJ2-7,TRBV7-2,-,-,TGTGCCAGCACGTCAGCCCCCTACGAGCAGTACTTC,CASTSAPYEQYF
TRBJ2-2,TRBV20-1,-,TRBD2,TGCAGTATCGCCGGGACTAGTCTGAGCGGGGAGCTGTTTTTT,CSIAGTSLSGELFF
TRBJ1-5,TRBV3-1,many,TRBD1,TGTGCCAGCAGCCACAGGGACAGGTGGGAGGATCAGCCCCAGCATTTT,CASSHRDRWEDQPQHF
TRBJ1-2,TRBV28,-,TRBD1,TGTGCCAGCAGCGCGGGACAGTCAGTGGGAGGCTACACCTTC,CASSAGQSVGGYTF
TRBJ2-7,TRBV10-2,many,-,TGCGCCAGCAGAACCGGGCCAGGGCTCCTCTACGAGCAGTACTTC,CASRTGPGLLYEQYF
TRBJ2-2,TRBV20-1,-,-,TGCAGTGCTAGAGCAACAGGGAACACCGGGGAGCTGTTTTTT,CSARATGNTGELFF
TRBJ2-7,TRBV7-9,-,TRBD2,TGTGCCACCCATAGCGGGAGAGTTCGCTACGAGCAGTACTTC,CATHSGRVRYEQYF
TRBJ2-2,TRBV7-8,many,-,TGTGCCAGCAGCCCGTATACGGGACGGACGAACACGACCGGGGAGCTGTTTTTT,CASSPYTGRTNTTGELFF
TRBJ1-4,TRBV5-1,many,-,TGCGCCAGCAGCTTGGGACAGACTAATAATGAAAAACTGTTTTTT,CASSLGQTNNEKLFF
TRBJ2-7,TRBV9,-,TRBD1,TGTGCCAGCAGCGGATCCCGGGACAGGGGAGAATACGAGCAGTACTTC,CASSGSRDRGEYEQYF
TRBJ1-1,TRBV28,few,-,TGTGCCAGCAAGGTTGGCGAAGGGGTTGAAGCTTTCTTT,CASKVGEGVEAFF
TRBJ2-7,TRBV3-1,many,-,TGTGCCAGCAGCCACCTCGGGGGGCGGGACCACGAGCAGTACTTC,CASSHLGGRDHEQYF
TRBJ1-5,TRBV19,-,-,TGTGCCACAAGGAACGACAATCAGCCCCAGCATTTT,CATRNDNQPQHF
TRBJ2-5,TRBV9,-,-,TGTGCCAGCAGCCAAGGGAGGAGGGGAGCAGAGACCCAGTACTTC,CASSQGRRGAETQYF
TRBJ1-5,TRBV29-1,few,-,TGCAGCGTTGGAGGCGGAGGCAATCAGCCCCAGCATTTT,CSVGGGGNQPQHF
TRBJ1-1,TRBV28,many,-,TGTGCCAGCAGGAGAGGGACCGTAAAAGCTTTCTTT,CASRRGTVKAFF
TRBJ2-1,TRBV2,-,TRBD2,TGTGCCAGCACTCGAACGGGAGGGCCTGAGCAGTTCTTC,CASTRTGGPEQFF
TRBJ1-2,TRBV7-2,-,TRBD1,TGTGCTAGCAGCTTAGGCGGGGGACAGATTAACTATGGCTACACCTTC,CASSLGGGQINYGYTF
TRBJ2-5,TRBV2,many,TRBD2,TGTGCCAGCAGCCTCGGCCGGGGGGTGGAGACCCAGTACTTC,CASSLGRGVETQYF
TRBJ2-7,TRBV28,few,-,TGTGCCAGCAAGATGGAAAACTACGAGCAGTACTTC,CASKMENYEQYF
TRBJ1-3,TRBV2,-,-,TGTGCCAGCAGTGAGGTGGGGGGACTAAACACCATATATTTT,CASSEVGGLNTIYF
TRBJ1-2,TRBV9,many,-,TGTGCCAGCAGCTCGGAAGCGGGCTATGGCTACACCTTC,CASSSEAGYGYTF
TRBJ2-7,TRBV15,-,-,TGTGCCACCAGCGGGGGGCTAGCGGAATACGAGCAGTACTTC,CATSGGLAEYEQYF
TRBJ2-1,TRBV29-1,-,-,TGCAGCGGAGGACTGTATCAGTTCTTC,CSGGLYQFF
TRBJ1-6,TRBV28,many,-,TGTGCCAGCAGGATAGGACATCCAACCTCGAATTCACCCCTCCACTTT,CASRIGHPTSNSPLHF
TRBJ2-5,TRBV6-2/TRBV6-3,-,TRBD2,TGTGCCAGCAGTTACTGGTCGCCCGGGAGCGGGAGAGTTCCAGAGACCCAGTACTTC,CASSYWSPGSGRVPETQYF
TRBJ1-5,TRBV19,-,TRBD1,TGTGCCAGTAGTATATTTAGGGGAGGGGGCGCCGGCAATCAGCCCCAGCATTTT,CASSIFRGGGAGNQPQHF
TRBJ2-7,TRBV25-1,-,-,TGTGCCAGCAGTGATGTCGGCAAATACGAGCAGTACTTC,CASSDVGKYEQYF
TRBJ2-6,TRBV10-3,few,-,TGTGCCATCAGTGGACAGAGTGTTCACTCTGGGGCCAACGTCCTGACTTTC,CAISGQSVHSGANVLTF
TRBJ1-5,TRBV7-2,-,-,TGTGCCAGCAGCCAGCCTCCTGGGGGGGACGGTCAGCCCCAGCATTTT,CASSQPPGGDGQPQHF
TRBJ1-2,TRBV25-1,-,-,TGTGCCAGCAGTGAATATTCTCCCGTCTCGACTTCAGGAGGTGGCTACACCTTC,CASSEYSPVSTSGGGYTF
TRBJ1-4,TRBV28,few,-,TGTGCCAGCAGTTTTCCCGGAGTTAATGAAAAACTGTTTTTT,CASSFPGVNEKLFF
TRBJ1-2,TRBV11-2,many,-,TGTGCCAGCAGCTTAGTTAACAGAGGGTATGGCTACACCTTC,CASSLVNRGYGYTF
TRBJ1-5,TRBV4-1,many,-,TGCGCCAGCAGCTCGACCGCGGGTTGGTATCAGCCCCAGCATTTT,CASSSTAGWYQPQHF
TRBJ2-5,TRBV7-2,-,TRBD2,TGTGCCAGCAGCTCGCAGCGGGGGGGTTCCGAGACCCAGTACTTC,CASSSQRGGSETQYF
TRBJ2-1,TRBV7-8,-,-,TGTGCCAGCAGCTTAGCGAGGGGGGAGGGCCGGTGGGAGCAGTTCTTC,CASSLARGEGRWEQFF
TRBJ2-6,TRBV10-3,many,-,TGTGCCATCAGTGACATCCCAGGGCCTGGGGCCAACGTCCTGACTTTC,CAISDIPGPGANVLTF
TRBJ1-2,TRBV29-1,few,-,TGCAGCGACCACGAAAGAGCTAACTATGGCTACACCTTC,CSDHERANYGYTF
TRBJ1-2,TRBV13,many,TRBD1,TGTGCCAGTCGAAGGGCCGGGACAGGGATGTGGAACTATGGCTACACCTTC,CASRRAGTGMWNYGYTF
TRBJ1-5,TRBV2,-,-,TGTGCCAGCAGTGAAGCGAGAGTTGATCAGCCCCAGCATTTT,CASSEARVDQPQHF
TRBJ2-7,TRBV15,-,TRBD1,TGTGCCACCAATAACAGGGGCGACTCCTACGAGCAGTACTTC,CATNNRGDSYEQYF
TRBJ2-1,TRBV7-2,few,-,TGTGCCAGCAGCCCGAGGGGGACGCAGTTCTTC,CASSPRGTQFF
TRBJ2-5,TRBV12-3/TRBV12-4,many,-,TGTGCCAGCAGTTTAGGGGATAGGAGGGGCCAGGAGACCCAGTACTTC,CASSLGDRRGQETQYF